A single sample gave rise to the 3 T cell receptor beta chains below, sequenced in a study of shared clonotypes between healthy human individuals (dated by TCRdb to 2020 to 2021). Libraries came from the immunoSEQ multiplex PCR assay. Entries here come from immuneACCESS through TCRdb and include only in-frame sequences with V and J called. Some clones fail to appear in such tables; in the studies checked, an unresolved V gene covers under half of the shortfall, and the cause of the remainder is unknown. The sample profile shows about 1 million clones; about 74% of them were found once. The top ten constitute 1.5% of the sample. The sequencing input was memory CD4+ T cells sorted from blood. Interpreted using the paper, the cell subset or site label stands for: CD45RA-negative fraction. All receptors derive from a man younger than 35 in good health.

This chain uses TRBV27 with TRBJ1-4, with 7 bases lining up with TRBD1. The V segment lost 5 bases and the J segment 4 bases; nucleotides outside the gene matches: 10. This CDR3 region has 16 residues. The germline V gene has CDR1 MNHEY and CDR2 SMNVEV (reference sequence). CDR3 loop: CASSITGAALNEKLFF. CDR3 DNA sequence: TGTGCCAGCAGTATCACAGGGGCCGCTCTTAATGAAAAACTGTTTTTT.

The J gene is TRBJ1-3, the V gene TRBV28; possible D gene TRBD1, 5 bases. CDR1 and CDR2 (germline): MDHEN, SYDVKM. The CDR3 spans 14 residues. Trimming left V 5 bases short and J 0 bases short, with 8 bases between. This CDR3 reads CASSTGISGNTIYF. CDR3 sequence (DNA): TGTGCCAGCAGTACAGGTATCTCTGGAAACACCATATATTTT.

The chain links TRBV2 to TRBJ2-2, with 10 bases matching TRBD2. The junction had 8 bases not matched to a gene; V was cut back by 6 bases and J by 4 bases. CDR1 is SNHLY and CDR2 is FYNNEI in the germline V gene. This CDR3 is built from 16 residues. DNA of the CDR3: TGTGCCAGCAGGAGGGGTAGCGGGGGGCTCACCGGGGAGCTGTTTTTT. Translated, it gives CASRRGSGGLTGELFF.